Below, 9 T cell receptor beta chains from the same sample are listed, as sequenced in a study of blood T cells in healthy people across ages. A second about 7 to 11 cycle PCR used barcoded and J-beta primers. TCRdb re-called the 5' RACE reads through MiXCR, storing one row per CDR3 protein. Among approximately 490,000 distinct CDR3 sequences listed, around 24% were seen once. The data also belong to a second study, concerning T cells of mothers and their children.

Sequenced input: blood. Source of these receptors: a boy aged 5-17 years in good health.

This clonotype was picked up a small number of times. The chain combines TRBV21-1 with TRBJ2-1; the table's D call, TRBD1, was not checked against the DNA. TRBV21-1 counts as a pseudogene. This CDR3 is built from 16 residues. The CDR3 nucleotides are TGTGCCAGCAGCAAAGCGAAGGGACAGGGGTACAATGAGCAGTTCTTC. Protein product: CASSKAKGQGYNEQFF.

The chain is built from TRBV5-1 and TRBJ2-5; unclear D gene. Between the trimmed V and J ends, which lost 1 base and 7 bases, there was a span of 8 bases. Germline assignment: CDR1 SGHRS and CDR2 YFSETQ. The CDR3 totals 12 residues. The CDR3 sequence: CASSLTVGTQYF. CDR3 DNA sequence: TGCGCCAGCAGCTTGACCGTAGGGACCCAGTACTTC.

This clonotype was detected a few times. The rearrangement joins TRBV29-1 to TRBJ1-1; 7 positions match TRBD1. The CDR3 covers 15 residues. Germline CDR1 is SQVTM and CDR2 is ANQGSEA. V lost 6 bases and J lost 0; bases outside the gene matches: 10. DNA for the CDR3: TGCAGCGTGGCCGGGACAGACCAGATGAACACTGAAGCTTTCTTT. Amino acid sequence: CSVAGTDQMNTEAFF.

The V gene is TRBV19, the J gene TRBJ1-4; D might be TRBD1 (5 bases). CDR1 LNHDA and CDR2 SQIVND come from the germline V gene (reference sequence). Trimming removed 4 bases from V and 5 bases from J, with 17 bases in between. This CDR3 contains 16 residues. CDR3: CASSTGADTGNEKLFF. DNA for the CDR3: TGTGCCAGTAGTACTGGGGCAGATACGGGAAATGAAAAACTGTTTTTT.

This chain connects TRBV5-1 to TRBJ2-5; 8 bases map to TRBD1. J lost 5 bases, V lost 0 bases, and 6 bases had no gene match. CDR1 and CDR2 from the germline V gene are SGHRS and YFSETQ. This CDR3 has 15 residues. The CDR3 reads CASSLGRTGSETQYF. The CDR3 DNA reads TGCGCCAGCAGCTTGGGGCGGACAGGGTCGGAGACCCAGTACTTC.

For this clonotype: This may stem from a read error, because a much larger clone lies one nucleotide away. The chain couples TRBV6-5 to TRBJ2-7; no clear D gene. V was cut by 2 bases and J by 1 base, with 6 bases left in between. The CDR3 extends over 13 amino acids. Germline V gene lookup returns CDR1 MNHEY and CDR2 SVGAGI. This CDR3 is CASSYGESYEQYF. In nucleotides, the CDR3 is TGTGCCAGCAGTTACGGGGAATCCTACGAGCAGTACTTC.

The chain links TRBV7-9 to TRBJ1-1; perhaps TRBD1 as D (5 bases). V was trimmed by 4 bases and J by 1 base, leaving 16 bases between them. The CDR3 sequence is 16 residues long. Germline V lookup: CDR1 SEHNR, CDR2 FQNEAQ (reference sequence). CDR3 coding DNA: TGTGCCAGCAGCTCCCTTATGGGGCCCGCGAACACTGAAGCTTTCTTT. This codes for CASSSLMGPANTEAFF.

This clonotype appeared a few times. This chain uses TRBV7-3 with TRBJ2-1, with TRBD2 identical over 9 bases. Germline CDR1 reads SGHTA; CDR2 reads FQGTGA. This CDR3 is 15 amino acids long. V lost 4 bases to trimming and J lost 6 bases; unmatched junction nucleotides: 7. The CDR3 coding sequence is TGTGCCAGCAGCTCCAGACTAGCGGAGAGCAATGAGCAGTTCTTC. Translation gives CASSSRLAESNEQFF.

This chain connects TRBV7-9 to TRBJ1-4, with D possibly being TRBD1 (5 bases). The CDR3 totals 15 residues. Germline V CDR1 and CDR2: SEHNR, FQNEAQ (reference sequence). Trimming took 5 bases from V and 1 from J, leaving 11 bases between them. For the CDR3, the DNA is TGTGCCAGCAGCGATCCGGGGGAAACTAATGAAAAACTGTTTTTT. Amino acids: CASSDPGETNEKLFF.